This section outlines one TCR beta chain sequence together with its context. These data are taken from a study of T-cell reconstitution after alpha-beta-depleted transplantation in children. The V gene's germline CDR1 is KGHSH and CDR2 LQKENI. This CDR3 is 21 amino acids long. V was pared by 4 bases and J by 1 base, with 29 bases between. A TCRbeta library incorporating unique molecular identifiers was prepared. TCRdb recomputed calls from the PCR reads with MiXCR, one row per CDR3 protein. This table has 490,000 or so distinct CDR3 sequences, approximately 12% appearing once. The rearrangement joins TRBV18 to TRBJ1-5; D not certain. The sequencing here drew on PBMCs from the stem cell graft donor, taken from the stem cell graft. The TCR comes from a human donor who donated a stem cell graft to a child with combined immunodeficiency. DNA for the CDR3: TGTGCCAGCTCACAAAAATCCTCACGGACGGAGGGTTCTTTAAGCAATCAGCCCCAGCATTTT. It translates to CASSQKSSRTEGSLSNQPQHF.